This is a list of T cell receptor beta chains from one sample in a study of CD8+CD57+ T cells in acquired aplastic anemia. From the reads, TCRdb called clonotypes with MiXCR, one entry per CDR3 protein. Here the sample spans 150,000 to 200,000 distinct CDR3 sequences, about 45% being singletons. Sequencing input: sorted CD4+, CD8+, or CD8+CD57+ T cells (not recorded which) from PBMCs. The receptors derive from a human donor with aplastic anemia. Both conserved end residues are part of each CDR3. D genes are given only for firm matches. The size field is filled for only some rows; it gives once, few, many or a size class.

CASTPRRGEGTDTQYF	TGTGCCAGCACCCCAAGGAGGGGCGAGGGCACAGATACGCAGTATTTT	.	TRBJ2-3	many	TRBV7-8
CASSIMAGNSYEQYF	TGTGCCAGTAGTATCATGGCGGGAAACTCCTACGAGCAGTACTTC	.	TRBJ2-7	once	TRBV19
CASSDGGGQETQYF	TGTGCCAGCAGTGATGGGGGGGGACAAGAGACCCAGTACTTC	TRBD2	TRBJ2-5	.	TRBV6-1
CASSQEGSGGNEQYF	TGCGCCAGCAGCCAAGAGGGTAGCGGGGGCAACGAGCAGTACTTC	TRBD2	TRBJ2-7	.	TRBV4-1
CSVRERGTDTQYF	TGCAGTGTTCGGGAGAGGGGCACAGATACGCAGTATTTT	.	TRBJ2-3	many	TRBV20-1
CATSDGDRYEQYF	TGTGCCACCAGTGATGGGGATCGCTACGAGCAGTACTTC	.	TRBJ2-7	few	TRBV6-1
CASRAPAAYEQYF	TGTGCCAGTAGGGCACCCGCCGCGTACGAGCAGTACTTC	.	TRBJ2-7	.	TRBV19
CSISSGRNEQFF	TGCAGCATCTCTAGCGGGAGGAATGAGCAGTTCTTC	TRBD2	TRBJ2-1	.	TRBV29-1
CASSPLDTRLTDTQYF	TGTGCCAGCTCCCCCCTTGACACTAGGCTCACAGATACGCAGTATTTT	.	TRBJ2-3	few	TRBV18
CASSIRGGATPETQYF	TGTGCCAGTAGTATTAGGGGAGGAGCGACTCCCGAGACCCAGTACTTC	.	TRBJ2-5	many	TRBV19
CARKGTGRNSPLHF	TGTGCCAGAAAGGGGACAGGGAGAAATTCACCCCTCCACTTT	TRBD1	TRBJ1-6	.	TRBV2
CASSLESTASGANVLTF	TGTGCCAGCAGCTTAGAATCGACCGCCTCTGGGGCCAACGTCCTGACTTTC	.	TRBJ2-6	.	TRBV7-6
CASSPRGPGANVLTF	TGTGCCAGCAGCCCCCGAGGGCCTGGGGCCAACGTCCTGACTTTC	.	TRBJ2-6	.	TRBV7-9
CASSYSRGALSPLHF	TGTGCCAGCAGTTACTCACGGGGCGCGTTGTCACCCCTCCACTTT	.	TRBJ1-6	.	TRBV2
CASSFLPVADTQYF	TGTGCCAGCAGCTTTCTACCAGTCGCAGATACGCAGTATTTT	.	TRBJ2-3	.	TRBV7-9
CASSWGGRGDEQYF	TGTGCCAGCAGTTGGGGGGGGAGAGGGGACGAGCAGTACTTC	TRBD2	TRBJ2-7	.	TRBV12-3/TRBV12-4
CASSPEDEQFF	TGTGCCAGCAGCCCCGAGGATGAGCAGTTCTTC	.	TRBJ2-1	many	TRBV2
CASSEMGQTTDTQYF	TGTGCCAGCAGTGAAATGGGGCAAACCACAGATACGCAGTATTTT	.	TRBJ2-3	many	TRBV2
CASSLRLANTGELFF	TGTGCCAGCAGCTTGCGACTAGCGAACACCGGGGAGCTGTTTTTT	.	TRBJ2-2	.	TRBV7-9
CASSWRGEDSPLHF	TGCGCCAGCAGCTGGAGGGGGGAGGATTCACCCCTCCACTTT	.	TRBJ1-6	.	TRBV5-1
CASSLLPSGSTHNEQFF	TGTGCCAGCAGCTTACTTCCTAGCGGGAGTACCCACAATGAGCAGTTCTTC	TRBD2	TRBJ2-1	.	TRBV11-2
CASKSGQLGEQYF	TGTGCCAGTAAGTCGGGTCAACTAGGCGAGCAGTACTTC	.	TRBJ2-7	.	TRBV19
CASSLLGAYNEQFF	TGCGCCAGCAGCCTCCTGGGGGCTTACAATGAGCAGTTCTTC	.	TRBJ2-1	.	TRBV5-1
CASSAGTEAFF	TGTGCCAGCAGCGCCGGGACTGAAGCTTTCTTT	.	TRBJ1-1	many	TRBV7-3
CASSVGGGAYQNIQYF	TGTGCCAGTAGTGTTGGAGGGGGCGCGTATCAAAACATTCAGTACTTC	.	TRBJ2-4	.	TRBV19
CATSDPRGGNNEQFF	TGTGCCACCAGTGATCCGCGCGGAGGAAACAATGAGCAGTTCTTC	.	TRBJ2-1	many	TRBV24-1
CASSLSGRADEQYF	TGTGCCAGCAGCCTTAGCGGGAGGGCCGACGAGCAGTACTTC	TRBD2	TRBJ2-7	few	TRBV25-1
CASSGQGRFYEQYF	TGTGCCAGTAGTGGGCAGGGCAGATTTTACGAGCAGTACTTC	.	TRBJ2-7	many	TRBV19
CAISESKGLLSTDTQYF	TGTGCCATCAGTGAGTCGAAGGGACTACTGAGCACAGATACGCAGTATTTT	TRBD2	TRBJ2-3	.	TRBV10-3
CSVALRLADYEQYF	TGCAGCGTTGCGCTACGACTAGCGGACTACGAGCAGTACTTC	TRBD2	TRBJ2-7	.	TRBV29-1
CSVIESSYNEQFF	TGCAGCGTTATCGAGAGCTCCTACAATGAGCAGTTCTTC	.	TRBJ2-1	.	TRBV29-1
CASSLGQGQGAESLLHF	TGTGCCAGCAGCTTAGGACAGGGACAGGGGGCTGAATCACTCCTCCACTTT	TRBD1	TRBJ1-6	many	TRBV7-9
CASSLVVGPGGETQYF	TGTGCCAGCAGCTTAGTGGTCGGGCCTGGGGGAGAGACCCAGTACTTC	.	TRBJ2-5	.	TRBV7-9
CASSTGGYTGELFF	TGTGCCAGCAGTACAGGGGGCTACACCGGGGAGCTGTTTTTT	TRBD1	TRBJ2-2	many	TRBV7-3
CASSIAPPNTEAFF	TGTGCCAGTAGTATAGCCCCACCGAACACTGAAGCTTTCTTT	.	TRBJ1-1	many	TRBV19
CATSSLERVTYEQYF	TGTGCCACCAGCAGCTTGGAAAGGGTTACCTACGAGCAGTACTTC	.	TRBJ2-7	.	TRBV15